The TCR beta chain under discussion was sequenced for a study of human CD8 memory T cell subsets (TCRdb year 2020). About the investigation overall: TCRbeta repertoires of stem-like (TSTEM), progenitor exhausted-like (TPEX) and effector memory CD8+ T cell subsets were compared to assess their clonal relationships. TCRbeta repertoires were obtained from TSTEM, TPEX and effector memory subsets contributed by each of five to seven donors.

Inclusive of the bounding cysteine and phenylalanine, the CDR3 is 16 residues long. A DNA sequence was not provided. CDR1 is given as KGHDR and CDR2 as SFDVKD, both from the germline V gene. The investigation overall reported the following: Chao1 estimates suggested greater repertoire diversity in TSTEM than in TPEX subsets, potentially reflecting a broader range of specificities. TSTEM and TPEX subsets showed similarly high normalized Shannon-Wiener diversity, whereas effector memory subsets were comparatively less diverse. Although both stem-like subsets shared clonotypes with effector memory cells, the overlap between TSTEM and TPEX repertoires was minimal, suggesting distinct antigen spectra for the TSTEM and TPEX subsets. Only TCRbeta chains were sequenced, and repertoire comparisons rested on 6 or 7 donors tested with paired t-tests and Bonferroni correction.

Density gradient separation was used to isolate peripheral blood mononuclear cells from buffy coats of healthy donors. The study enriched total CD8+ T cells through negative magnetic separation using EasySep or MojoSort CD8+ T cell isolation kits. An RNeasy Mini Kit was used to extract total RNA from duplicate vials of fewer than 180,000 sorted CD8+ T cells per subset. The PBMCs were used either fresh or after being cryopreserved in fetal bovine serum with approximately 9.5% DMSO. Fluorescence-activated cell sorting on a FACSAria III was used to sort CD8+ T cell subsets to purity. Comments on this clonotype: The antigen it recognizes is unknown.

A Human TCR Profiling Kit was used to prepare UMI-labeled 5' RACE TCRbeta libraries. Every TCRbeta library was prepared in parallel, with the same number of PCR cycles used for all of the libraries. The published analysis was carried out like this. The number of functional CDR3beta clonotypes in each TCRbeta library ranged from roughly 2,800 to 20,000. MIGEC 1.2.9 was used for UMI extraction and consensus assembly, with a minimum of three reads required per UMI. MiXCR 3.0.3 was used to extract the in-frame CDR3beta repertoires. After each sample was downsampled to 42,000 randomly selected UMIs, diversity metrics were computed in VDJtools 1.2.1. For the top 3,000 clones of each sample pair, the repertoire overlap metrics D, R and F2 were calculated in VDJtools. TCRdb reprocessed the reads, so every CDR3 protein sequence counts as one entry and DNA is not shown. The V and J calls, along with clone size, are taken from TCRdb and not from the paper's own processing. The sample table on file contains over 10,000 distinct CDR3 sequences. The ten largest clones take up about 14% of the sample.

The source material was CD8+ T cells from PBMCs. This receptor was taken from a human donor in good health. This chain is built from TRBV24-1 and TRBJ2-7; TCRdb's assignment of TRBD1 cannot be checked, as there is no DNA. The CDR3 protein is CATRDRGVLVNYEQYF.